Here is one T cell receptor beta chain with its context. Its specificity is unknown. CDR1 and CDR2 from the germline V gene are SGHAT and FQNNGV. Trimming pared 2 bases from V and 1 base from J, leaving 18 bases between. CDR3 length: 18 residues. This entry belongs to a study of CD8 T cells in Susac syndrome. Sequencing of TCR beta was performed on blood CD8+ T cells and on blood CD4+ T cells. CD8+ and CD4+ T cells were negatively isolated; TEMRA cells were FACS-enriched. Study results and caveats: An acknowledgment was made by the study that its TCR sequencing and HLA analysis involved relatively few individuals.

Reverse transcription used roughly 0.45 to 1 ug RNA and random hexamers. The TCR beta CDR3 was amplified by immunoSEQ multiplex PCR across 54 Vbeta, 13 Jbeta. TCRdb ran MiXCR on the immunoSEQ multiplex PCR reads and lists one entry per CDR3 protein. The data contain around 140,000 distinct CDR3 sequences, around 86% of them singletons. The gene calls are TRBV11-2 and TRBJ2-1; possibly TRBD2 for D (5 bases). The TCR originated in a human donor with multiple sclerosis. Material for sequencing was CD8+ T cells from PBMCs. The DNA of the CDR3 is TGTGCCAGCAGCTTATCGAGGGTCCTTGGGCCTTCCTACAATGAGCAGTTCTTC. Translated: CASSLSRVLGPSYNEQFF.